One and the same sample provided the 22 T cell receptor beta chains below, sequenced in a study of shared clonotypes between healthy human individuals. This table comes from immunoSEQ multiplex PCR, and its TCRdb copy is limited to in-frame clones, with some not included. The profile shows over 2 million clones, 95% of them singletons. Sequencing input: naive CD4+ T cells sorted from blood. The subset was: CD45RA+ positively selected. These receptors all stem from a man younger than 35 in good health.

This chain uses TRBV29-1 with TRBJ1-1; no clear D gene. Trimming removed 8 bases from V and 6 bases from J, with 13 bases in between. CDR1 and CDR2 from the germline V gene are SQVTM and ANQGSEA. The CDR3 is made up of 11 amino acids. CDR3 amino acids: CSISRAAEAFF. CDR3 nucleotides: TGCAGCATTTCAAGGGCAGCTGAAGCTTTCTTT.

This clone was seen just once. The CDR3 spells CASSLDNGANTEAFF. The DNA of the CDR3 is TGTGCCAGCAGCTTAGACAACGGCGCGAACACTGAAGCTTTCTTT. The rearrangement joins TRBV7-9 to TRBJ1-1; D unresolved. The CDR3 consists of 15 residues. From germline, CDR1 is SEHNR and CDR2 FQNEAQ (reference sequence). Deletions cut 1 base from V and 1 base from J, with 10 bases between.

Note on this clone: This specimen includes other DNA sequences encoding the same CDR3. The chain uses TRBV10-3 and TRBJ1-1, with a weak D call TRBD1 (5 bases). There are 13 residues in the CDR3. The V end lost 6 bases, the J end lost 1 base, and 9 bases lay between the germline ends. The germline CDR1 and CDR2 sequences are ENHRY and SYGVKD. CDR3 residues: CAIRPDRNTEAFF. CDR3 DNA sequence: TGTGCCATCAGGCCAGACAGGAACACTGAAGCTTTCTTT.

This chain joins TRBV11-2 and TRBJ2-1, with 7 nucleotides matching TRBD1. The CDR3 covers 13 residues. Germline V gene sequence: CDR1 SGHAT, CDR2 FQNNGV. Germline trimming cut 4 bases from V and 13 bases from J; bases unmatched to any gene: 10. The CDR3 loop reads CASSSQTGVDQFF. CDR3 in DNA: TGTGCCAGCAGCTCTCAAACAGGGGTTGATCAGTTCTTC.

The rearrangement uses TRBV14 and TRBJ1-6; 7 nucleotides line up with TRBD1. The V gene's germline CDR1 is SGHDN and CDR2 FVKESK. V shed 1 base and J 7 bases; nucleotides not matched to a gene: 7. The CDR3 has 16 residues. CDR3 nucleotide sequence: TGTGCCAGCAGCCAAGCGACAGGGTGGGGAAATTCACCCCTCCACTTT. It encodes CASSQATGWGNSPLHF.

The chain employs TRBV30 and TRBJ1-5; D might be TRBD1 (5 bases). The CDR3 totals 16 residues. Germline V gene data show CDR1 as GTSNPN and CDR2 as SVGIG (reference sequence). Trimming stripped 2 bases from V and 2 bases from J, with 16 bases between. The CDR3 DNA is TGTGCCTGGAGTCCTCGATGGGAGGGACGCAATCAGCCCCAGCATTTT. It is translated as CAWSPRWEGRNQPQHF.

The chain combines TRBV6-1 with TRBJ2-1; D is uncertain. Germline CDR1 reads MNHNS; CDR2 reads SASEGT. This CDR3 comprises 17 residues. V lost 4 bases to trimming and J lost 0 bases, with 16 bases between them. The CDR3 spells CASSVWVPVISYNEQFF. The DNA for the CDR3 is TGTGCCAGCAGTGTGTGGGTGCCCGTTATCTCCTACAATGAGCAGTTCTTC.

V is TRBV7-2 and J is TRBJ2-7; 9 bases map to TRBD1. V trimming: 0 bases; J trimming: 0 bases; junction bases outside the gene matches: 6. The CDR3 covers 17 residues. Germline CDR1 and CDR2: SGHTA and FQGNSA. The CDR3 DNA follows: TGTGCCAGCAGCTTAGCGGGTGGGACAGGGAACTCCTACGAGCAGTACTTC. Protein sequence: CASSLAGGTGNSYEQYF.

The chain links TRBV9 to TRBJ2-1; TRBD2 aligns across 12 bases. Germline assignment: CDR1 SGDLS and CDR2 YYNGEE. V gave up 3 bases and J gave up 1 base; unmatched junction bases: 11. There are 19 residues in the CDR3. The DNA for the CDR3 is TGTGCCAGCAGCGCCCCCCTAGCGGGGGGGCTTACGTCCTACAATGAGCAGTTCTTC. This encodes CASSAPLAGGLTSYNEQFF.

The chain combines TRBV2 with TRBJ2-1; TRBD2 agrees at 12 bases. The V and J ends lost 4 bases and 7 bases, in that order; junction bases with no gene match: 8. The CDR3 is 16 residues long. CDR1 is SNHLY and CDR2 is FYNNEI in the germline V gene. CDR3 region: CASSARLAGVRNEQFF. For the CDR3, the DNA is TGTGCCAGCAGTGCCAGACTAGCGGGAGTGAGAAATGAGCAGTTCTTC.

The V call is TRBV10-1, the J call TRBJ2-2; D possibly corresponds to TRBD2 (5 bases). Trimming left V 3 bases short and J 10 bases short, with 9 bases between. CDR3 size: 12 residues. In germline, CDR1 is WNHNN, CDR2 SYGVQD (reference sequence). As DNA, the CDR3 is TGCGCCAGCAGTGACGGACTTTTGGAGCTGTTTTTT. Protein sequence: CASSDGLLELFF.

On this clone: Other DNA sequences in the sample encode the same CDR3. The rearrangement joins TRBV11-2 to TRBJ2-1; D unresolved. From germline, CDR1 is SGHAT and CDR2 FQNNGV. The CDR3 is 12 residues long. V dropped 4 bases and J dropped 4 bases, with 5 bases sitting between them. CDR3 DNA sequence: TGTGCCAGCAGCTCCCCTTACAATGAGCAGTTCTTC. As protein: CASSSPYNEQFF.

This sequence joins TRBV2 and TRBJ2-7, with D possibly being TRBD2 (5 bases). V was trimmed by 10 bases and J by 6 bases, leaving 22 bases between them. Per the germline V gene, CDR1 is SNHLY and CDR2 is FYNNEI. The CDR3 is 14 residues long. CDR3 region: CAIQRTSNKGEQYF. CDR3 coding DNA: TGTGCCATCCAAAGGACTTCTAACAAGGGCGAGCAGTACTTC.

V is TRBV2 and J is TRBJ2-1, with TRBD1 as a possible D gene (5 bases). V lost 6 bases to trimming and J lost 1 base, with 10 bases between them. Germline-derived CDR1 and CDR2 are SNHLY and FYNNEI. The CDR3 extends over 14 amino acids. The CDR3 DNA sequence: TGTGCCAGCAGCCGTCAGGGATCCTACAATGAGCAGTTCTTC. The encoded protein is CASSRQGSYNEQFF.

The genes are TRBV5-1 and TRBJ2-5; D is undetermined. Deletions cut 4 bases from V and 4 bases from J, with 14 bases between. The CDR3 sequence is 14 residues long. CDR1 and CDR2 (germline): SGHRS, YFSETQ. CDR3 residues: CASSQDMRLETQYF. The DNA for the CDR3 is TGCGCCAGCAGCCAGGATATGCGGTTAGAGACCCAGTACTTC.

This chain joins TRBV27 and TRBJ1-4; D might be TRBD1 (5 bases). V lost 6 bases to trimming and J lost 0 bases, with 11 bases between them. Per germline, CDR1 MNHEY and CDR2 SMNVEV (reference sequence). The CDR3 runs 15 residues. The CDR3 loop reads CASRPTGTTNEKLFF. CDR3 coding DNA: TGTGCCAGCAGACCAACAGGAACAACTAATGAAAAACTGTTTTTT.

J is TRBJ1-5 and V is TRBV18, with D uncertain. From germline, CDR1 is KGHSH and CDR2 LQKENI. Trimming left V 5 bases short and J 0 bases short, with 8 bases between. CDR3 size: 14 residues. The CDR3 loop is CASSSQSSNQPQHF. CDR3 DNA: TGTGCCAGCTCATCCCAGAGTAGCAATCAGCCCCAGCATTTT.

This clone has just one count. The J gene is TRBJ2-1, the V gene TRBV5-1, with TRBD2 matching over 7 bases. V shed 2 bases, J shed 0 bases, and the junction held 2 bases outside the gene matches. The CDR3 loop spans 15 amino acids. Germline V gene data show CDR1 as SGHRS and CDR2 as YFSETQ. The CDR3: CASSFGTNSYNEQFF. The DNA for the CDR3 is TGCGCCAGCAGCTTCGGGACTAACTCCTACAATGAGCAGTTCTTC.

The chain joins TRBV15 to TRBJ1-4; D is unclear. Germline values: CDR1 LNHNV, CDR2 YYDKDF (reference sequence). The CDR3 totals 16 residues. The V and J ends lost 1 base and 0 bases respectively, with 9 bases between them. The CDR3 DNA sequence: TGTGCCACCAGCAGAGGGTCTATACCAACTAATGAAAAACTGTTTTTT. Residues: CATSRGSIPTNEKLFF.

This clone has a single count. The V and J genes are TRBV6-1 and TRBJ2-3, with 9 bases aligning to TRBD2. Losses at the gene ends were 3 bases for V and 4 bases for J; bases not matched to a gene: 11. Germline V gene data show CDR1 as MNHNS and CDR2 as SASEGT. The CDR3 spans 17 residues. The chain's CDR3 is CASSEGLAGLGADTQYF. CDR3 bases: TGTGCCAGCAGTGAGGGGCTAGCGGGGTTGGGGGCAGATACGCAGTATTTT.

This chain joins TRBV29-1 and TRBJ2-2; 9 positions agree with TRBD1. The V segment lost 7 bases and the J segment 4 bases; nucleotides outside the gene matches: 7. The CDR3 loop spans 14 amino acids. Germline CDR1 and CDR2: SQVTM and ANQGSEA. CDR3: CSGKDRGVTGELFF. CDR3 coding DNA: TGCAGCGGGAAAGACAGGGGGGTCACCGGGGAGCTGTTTTTT.

The chain recombines TRBV7-6 with TRBJ2-2; D is uncertain. Trimming shortened V by 0 bases and J by 6 bases, and 14 bases separated the two germline ends. The CDR3 has 16 amino acids. Germline V gives CDR1 SGHVS, CDR2 FNYEAQ. CDR3 residues: CASSLAPDNPAGELFF. In DNA form, the CDR3 reads TGTGCCAGCAGCTTAGCCCCCGACAATCCGGCCGGGGAGCTGTTTTTT.